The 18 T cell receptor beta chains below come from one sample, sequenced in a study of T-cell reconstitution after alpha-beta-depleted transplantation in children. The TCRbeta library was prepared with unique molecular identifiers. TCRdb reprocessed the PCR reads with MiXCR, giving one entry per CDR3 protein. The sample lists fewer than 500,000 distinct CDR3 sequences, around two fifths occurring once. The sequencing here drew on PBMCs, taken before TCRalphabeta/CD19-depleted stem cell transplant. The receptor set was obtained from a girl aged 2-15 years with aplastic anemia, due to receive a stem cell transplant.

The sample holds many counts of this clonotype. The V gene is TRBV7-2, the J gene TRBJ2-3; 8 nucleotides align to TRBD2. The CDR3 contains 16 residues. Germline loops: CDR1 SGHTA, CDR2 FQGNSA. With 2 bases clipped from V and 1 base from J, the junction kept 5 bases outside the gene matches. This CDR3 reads CASSLTGTRRTDTQYF. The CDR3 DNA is TGTGCCAGCAGCTTAACCGGGACTAGACGCACAGATACGCAGTATTTT.

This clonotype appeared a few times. CDR3 in amino acids: CASSDKVLGGKNIQYF. In nucleotides, the CDR3 is TGTGCCAGCAGTGATAAGGTGCTAGGGGGCAAAAACATTCAGTACTTC. The genes are TRBV2 and TRBJ2-4; D is perhaps TRBD1 (6 bases). The CDR3 has 16 amino acids. The V gene's germline CDR1 is SNHLY and CDR2 FYNNEI. The V end lost 3 bases, the J end lost 3 bases, and 15 bases lay between the germline ends.

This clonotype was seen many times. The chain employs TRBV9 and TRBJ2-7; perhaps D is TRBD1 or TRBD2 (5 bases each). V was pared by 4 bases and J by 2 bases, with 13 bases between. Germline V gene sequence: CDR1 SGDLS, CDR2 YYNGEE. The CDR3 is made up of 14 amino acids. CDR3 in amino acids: CASSPRDGPYEQYF. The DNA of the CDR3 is TGTGCCAGCAGCCCCCGGGACGGTCCCTACGAGCAGTACTTC. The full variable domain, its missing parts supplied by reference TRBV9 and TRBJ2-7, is DSGVTQTPKHLITATGQRVTLRCSPRSGDLSVYWYQQSLDQGLQFLIQYYNGEERAKGNILERFSAQQFPDLHSELNLSSLELGDSALYFCASSPRDGPYEQYFGPGTRLTVT.

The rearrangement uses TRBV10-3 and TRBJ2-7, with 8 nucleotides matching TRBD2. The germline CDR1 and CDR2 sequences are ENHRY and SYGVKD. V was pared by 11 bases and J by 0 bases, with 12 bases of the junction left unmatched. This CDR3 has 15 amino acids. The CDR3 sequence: CASGGGGRSSYEQYF. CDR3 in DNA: TGTGCCTCGGGAGGAGGCGGGAGGAGCTCCTACGAGCAGTACTTC.

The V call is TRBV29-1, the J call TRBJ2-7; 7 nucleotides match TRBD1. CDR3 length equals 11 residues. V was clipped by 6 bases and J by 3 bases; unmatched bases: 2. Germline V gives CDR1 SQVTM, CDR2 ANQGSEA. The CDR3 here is CSVHRGYEQYF. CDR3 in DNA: TGCAGCGTCCACAGGGGCTACGAGCAGTACTTC.

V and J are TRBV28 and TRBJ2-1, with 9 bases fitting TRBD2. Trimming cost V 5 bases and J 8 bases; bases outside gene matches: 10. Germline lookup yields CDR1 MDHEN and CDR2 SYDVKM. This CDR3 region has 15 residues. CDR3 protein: CASSLIGGGVYEQFF. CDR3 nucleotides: TGTGCCAGCAGTCTAATCGGCGGGGGGGTCTATGAGCAGTTCTTC.

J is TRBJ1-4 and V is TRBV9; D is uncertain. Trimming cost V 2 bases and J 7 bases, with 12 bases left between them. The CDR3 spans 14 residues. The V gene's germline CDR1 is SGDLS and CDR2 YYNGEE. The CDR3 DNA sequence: TGTGCCAGCAGCGTCTCTTGGGGTCGTGAAAAACTGTTTTTT. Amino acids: CASSVSWGREKLFF.

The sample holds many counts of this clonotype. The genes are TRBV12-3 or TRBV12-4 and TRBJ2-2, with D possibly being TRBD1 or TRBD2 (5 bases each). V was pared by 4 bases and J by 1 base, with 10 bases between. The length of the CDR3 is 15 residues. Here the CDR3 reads CASSSGRGNTGELFF. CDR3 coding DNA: TGTGCCAGCAGTTCGGGACGAGGGAACACCGGGGAGCTGTTTTTT.

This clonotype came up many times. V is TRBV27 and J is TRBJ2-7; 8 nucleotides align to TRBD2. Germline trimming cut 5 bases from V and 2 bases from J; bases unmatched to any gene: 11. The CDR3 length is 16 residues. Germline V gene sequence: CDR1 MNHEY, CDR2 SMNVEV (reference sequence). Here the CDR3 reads CASSTLPGLGPYEQYF. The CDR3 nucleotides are TGTGCCAGCAGTACCCTTCCGGGACTAGGTCCCTACGAGCAGTACTTC.

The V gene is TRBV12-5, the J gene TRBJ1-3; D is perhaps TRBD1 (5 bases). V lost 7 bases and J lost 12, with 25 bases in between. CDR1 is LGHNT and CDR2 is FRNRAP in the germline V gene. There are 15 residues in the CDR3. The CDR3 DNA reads TGTGCTAGTGCCTTACACAACTCGGGGGGACGAGACATATATTTT. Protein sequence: CASALHNSGGRDIYF.

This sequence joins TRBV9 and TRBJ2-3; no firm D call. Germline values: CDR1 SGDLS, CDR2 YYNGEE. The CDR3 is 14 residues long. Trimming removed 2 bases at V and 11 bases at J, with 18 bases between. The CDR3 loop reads CASSVFSMANMQYF. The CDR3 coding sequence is TGTGCCAGCAGCGTTTTTAGCATGGCAAATATGCAGTATTTT.

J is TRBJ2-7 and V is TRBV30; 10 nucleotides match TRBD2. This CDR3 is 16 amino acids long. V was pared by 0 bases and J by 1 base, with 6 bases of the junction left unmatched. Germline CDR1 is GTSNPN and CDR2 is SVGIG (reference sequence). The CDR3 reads CAWSVVSGGGSYEQYF. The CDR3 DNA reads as TGTGCCTGGAGTGTAGTAAGCGGGGGGGGATCCTACGAGCAGTACTTC. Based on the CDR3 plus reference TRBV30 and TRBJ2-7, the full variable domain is SQTIHQWPATLVQPVGSPLSLECTVEGTSNPNLYWYRQAAGRGLQLLFYSVGIGQISSEVPQNLSASRPQDRQFILSSKKLLLSDSGFYLCAWSVVSGGGSYEQYFGPGTRLTVT.

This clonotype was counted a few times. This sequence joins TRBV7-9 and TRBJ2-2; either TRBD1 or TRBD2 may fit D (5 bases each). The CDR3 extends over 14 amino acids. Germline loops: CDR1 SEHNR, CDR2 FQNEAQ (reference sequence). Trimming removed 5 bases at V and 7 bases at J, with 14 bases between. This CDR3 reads CASSLRGISGELFF. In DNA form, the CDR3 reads TGTGCCAGCAGCCTGAGGGGCATCAGCGGGGAGCTGTTTTTT.

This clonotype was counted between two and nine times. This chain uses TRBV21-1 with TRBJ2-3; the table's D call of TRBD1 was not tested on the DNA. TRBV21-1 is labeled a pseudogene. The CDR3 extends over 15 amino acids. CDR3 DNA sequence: TGTGCCAGCACCCAAACCCGGAGCTCCACAGATACGCAGTATTTT. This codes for CASTQTRSSTDTQYF.

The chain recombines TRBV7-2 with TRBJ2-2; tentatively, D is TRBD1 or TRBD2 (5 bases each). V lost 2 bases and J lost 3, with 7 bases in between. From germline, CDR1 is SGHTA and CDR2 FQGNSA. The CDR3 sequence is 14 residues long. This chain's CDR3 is CASSLLGDTGELFF. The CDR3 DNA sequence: TGTGCCAGCAGCTTATTGGGGGACACCGGGGAGCTGTTTTTT.

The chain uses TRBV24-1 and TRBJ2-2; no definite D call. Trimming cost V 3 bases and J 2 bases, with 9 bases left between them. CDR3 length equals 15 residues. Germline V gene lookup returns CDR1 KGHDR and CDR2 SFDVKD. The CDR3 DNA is TGTGCCACCAGTGATGCCCGGGCCAACACCGGGGAGCTGTTTTTT. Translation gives CATSDARANTGELFF.

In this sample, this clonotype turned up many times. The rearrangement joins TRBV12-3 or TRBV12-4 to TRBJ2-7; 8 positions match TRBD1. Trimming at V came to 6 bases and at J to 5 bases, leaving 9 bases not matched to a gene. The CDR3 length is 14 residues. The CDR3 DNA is TGTGCCAGCAGAGATCGGACAGGGCGACACGAGCAGTACTTC. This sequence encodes CASRDRTGRHEQYF.

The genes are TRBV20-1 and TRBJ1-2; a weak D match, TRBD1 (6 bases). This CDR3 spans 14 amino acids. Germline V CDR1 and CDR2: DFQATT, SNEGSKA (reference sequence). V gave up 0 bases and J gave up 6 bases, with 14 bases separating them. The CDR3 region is CSARDQGRGHGYTF. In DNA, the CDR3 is TGCAGTGCTAGAGATCAGGGCAGGGGACATGGCTACACCTTC.